These 18 T cell receptor beta chains share one sample of origin, sequenced in a study of T cell responses to AZD1222 COVID-19 vaccine. Data came from immunoSEQ multiplex PCR; TCRdb stores just in-frame clones and leaves some out. The data hold 80,000 to 95,000 clones, with around four fifths observed a single time. The input for sequencing was peripheral blood, taken on day 0 of AZD1222 vaccination. These TCRs come from an adult in good health.

This sequence joins TRBV7-8 and TRBJ1-5; D remains unclear. The germline V and J ends were trimmed by 1 base and 1 base, with 5 bases remaining between them. CDR3 size: 14 residues. CDR1 SGHVS and CDR2 FQNEAQ come from the germline V gene. The CDR3 is CASSLDTSNQPQHF. The CDR3 region has the DNA TGTGCCAGCAGCTTAGATACAAGCAATCAGCCCCAGCATTTT.

The chain recombines TRBV18 with TRBJ1-1; 9 bases are shared with TRBD1. Germline loops: CDR1 KGHSH, CDR2 LQKENI. V lost 8 bases and J lost 4; bases outside the gene matches: 8. CDR3 length: 14 amino acids. CDR3 protein: CASTSGTGFTEAFF. In DNA form, the CDR3 reads TGTGCCAGCACTTCCGGGACAGGGTTCACTGAAGCTTTCTTT.

The chain couples TRBV7-9 to TRBJ1-6; tentative D call: TRBD1 (5 bases). The CDR3 sequence is 15 residues long. Germline V gives CDR1 SEHNR, CDR2 FQNEAQ (reference sequence). V lost 5 bases, J lost 3 bases, and 11 bases lay in between. The CDR3 loop reads CASSPAGGYNSPLHF. The CDR3, as DNA: TGTGCCAGCAGCCCAGCCGGGGGCTATAATTCACCCCTCCACTTT. Based on the CDR3 plus reference TRBV7-9 and TRBJ1-6, the full variable domain is DTGVSQNPRHKITKRGQNVTFRCDPISEHNRLYWYRQTLGQGPEFLTYFQNEAQLEKSRLLSDRFSAERPKGSFSTLEIQRTEQGDSAMYLCASSPAGGYNSPLHFGNGTRLTVT.

This chain uses TRBV27 with TRBJ2-1, with 7 bases identical to TRBD1. Germline V gene data show CDR1 as MNHEY and CDR2 as SMNVEV (reference sequence). The junction had 16 bases not matched to a gene; V was cut back by 3 bases and J by 8 bases. The CDR3 length is 17 residues. The CDR3 protein is CASSFFRGGTFVDEQFF. The CDR3 DNA is TGTGCCAGCAGTTTTTTCCGAGGGGGCACCTTTGTCGATGAGCAGTTCTTC.

The DNA for the CDR3 is TGCAGCGTTGAATGGGGTCAGGGGACCGGGGAGCTGTTTTTT. Translation gives CSVEWGQGTGELFF. This chain links TRBV29-1 with TRBJ2-2, with D perhaps TRBD1 (6 bases). This CDR3 is built from 14 residues. Looked up from germline, CDR1 is SQVTM and CDR2 is ANQGSEA. Deletions cut 2 bases from V and 5 bases from J, with 12 bases between.

CDR3: CASSWDRNTEAFF. The CDR3 nucleotides read TGTGCCAGCAGTTGGGACAGGAACACTGAAGCTTTCTTT. The genes are TRBV6-5 and TRBJ1-1, with 7 bases aligning to TRBD1. The V gene end was trimmed by 4 bases and the J gene end by 1 base; junction bases not matched to a gene: 0. This CDR3 has 13 residues. CDR1 is MNHEY and CDR2 is SVGAGI in the germline V gene.

The chain joins TRBV9 to TRBJ2-1; weak D call: TRBD2 (6 bases). Trimming cost V 4 bases and J 6 bases, with 17 bases left between them. The CDR3 has 15 residues. CDR1 SGDLS and CDR2 YYNGEE come from the germline V gene. The CDR3 sequence is CASSPGGGSTNEQFF. The CDR3 DNA follows: TGTGCCAGCAGCCCAGGTGGGGGGAGCACCAATGAGCAGTTCTTC.

The rearrangement links TRBV6-5 to TRBJ2-7; maybe TRBD2 (5 bases). V lost 5 bases and J lost 2, with 10 bases in between. The CDR3 length is 13 residues. Germline lookup yields CDR1 MNHEY and CDR2 SVGAGI. CDR3: CASSPRGPYEQYF. The CDR3 DNA follows: TGTGCCAGCAGTCCACGGGGTCCCTACGAGCAGTACTTC.

The chain carries TRBV6-5 and TRBJ1-1; no firm D call. Germline CDR1 is MNHEY and CDR2 is SVGAGI. V lost 2 bases to trimming and J lost 7 bases, with 11 bases between them. The CDR3 length is 13 residues. The CDR3 protein is CASSYPGSFEAFF. For the CDR3, the DNA is TGTGCCAGCAGTTACCCTGGAAGTTTTGAAGCTTTCTTT.

This rearrangement joins TRBV30 to TRBJ1-6; D remains ambiguous. CDR3 size: 17 residues. Trimming left V 0 bases short and J 9 bases short, with 21 bases between. Germline CDR1 GTSNPN, CDR2 SVGIG (reference sequence). CDR3 amino acids: CAWSVRWVTGSASPLHF. CDR3 bases: TGTGCCTGGAGTGTACGATGGGTCACTGGCTCTGCTTCACCCCTCCACTTT. Full variable domain (rest looked up from reference TRBV30 and TRBJ1-6): SQTIHQWPATLVQPVGSPLSLECTVEGTSNPNLYWYRQAAGRGLQLLFYSVGIGQISSEVPQNLSASRPQDRQFILSSKKLLLSDSGFYLCAWSVRWVTGSASPLHFGNGTRLTVT.

This clone has just a few counts. The genes are TRBV6-5 and TRBJ2-7; 9 bases fit TRBD1. V shed 5 bases and J 0 bases; nucleotides not matched to a gene: 5. The CDR3 runs to 15 residues. Germline V gene lookup returns CDR1 MNHEY and CDR2 SVGAGI. The CDR3 nucleotides are TGTGCCAGCAGTAACGACAGGGGGAACTCCTACGAGCAGTACTTC. It encodes CASSNDRGNSYEQYF.

This chain joins TRBV6-1 and TRBJ2-7; possibly TRBD2 for D (5 bases). This CDR3 is built from 14 residues. V lost 1 base and J lost 4, with 11 bases in between. From germline, CDR1 is MNHNS and CDR2 SASEGT. CDR3 DNA sequence: TGTGCCAGCAGTGAAGTTTGGACTGGATACGAGCAGTACTTC. It translates to CASSEVWTGYEQYF.

The chain is built from TRBV7-9 and TRBJ1-2; D perhaps matches TRBD1 (5 bases). V lost 1 base and J 4 bases, leaving 13 bases between the germline ends. The CDR3 has 15 amino acids. From germline, CDR1 is SEHNR and CDR2 FQNEAQ (reference sequence). DNA for the CDR3: TGTGCCAGCAGCTTAGGACAGACGCAGCCCTATGGCTACACCTTC. This translates into CASSLGQTQPYGYTF.

This chain links TRBV7-2 with TRBJ2-1; a weak D match, TRBD2 (6 bases). With 3 bases removed from V and 5 bases from J, the gap between germline ends came to 8 bases. The CDR3 has 13 residues. Germline values: CDR1 SGHTA, CDR2 FQGNSA. The CDR3 nucleotides read TGTGCCAGCAGCTTGACTAGGAACAATGAGCAGTTCTTC. It codes for CASSLTRNNEQFF.

The V gene is TRBV5-4, the J gene TRBJ2-1; D possibly corresponds to TRBD2 (5 bases). V dropped 0 bases and J dropped 2 bases, with 9 bases sitting between them. CDR3 length: 15 amino acids. Germline CDR1 and CDR2: SGHNT and YYREEE (reference sequence). CDR3 sequence reads: CASSLASGPYNEQFF. The CDR3 DNA follows: TGTGCCAGCAGCTTGGCGAGCGGCCCCTACAATGAGCAGTTCTTC. Variable domain in full (rest from reference TRBV5-4 and TRBJ2-1): ETGVTQSPTHLIKTRGQQVTLRCSSQSGHNTVSWYQQALGQGPQFIFQYYREEENGRGNFPPRFSGLQFPNYSSELNVNALELDDSALYLCASSLASGPYNEQFFGPGTRLTVL.

V is TRBV7-9 and J is TRBJ2-3; the match to TRBD2 covers 7 bases. Germline V gene data show CDR1 as SEHNR and CDR2 as FQNEAQ (reference sequence). There are 15 residues in the CDR3. With 3 bases clipped from V and 2 bases from J, the junction kept 5 bases outside the gene matches. CDR3 nucleotide sequence: TGTGCCAGCAGCTTCGGGAGGACCCCCACAGATACGCAGTATTTT. Amino acids: CASSFGRTPTDTQYF.

The chain uses TRBV28 and TRBJ1-5; 8 bases agree with TRBD1. CDR1 is MDHEN, CDR2 SYDVKM, per germline. The CDR3 loop spans 15 amino acids. Trimming removed 3 bases from V and 7 bases from J; junction bases left unmatched: 8. Here the CDR3 DNA reads TGTGCCAGCAGTTTCGGACAGGGACGGGCCCAGCCCCAGCATTTT. This encodes CASSFGQGRAQPQHF.

In this sample, this clone turned up a few times. The chain employs TRBV4-1 and TRBJ2-3; TRBD2 matches at 12 bases. CDR1 MGHRA and CDR2 YSYEKL come from the germline V gene. CDR3 length: 18 residues. V was clipped by 4 bases and J by 0 bases; unmatched bases: 8. This CDR3 reads CASSRPSGRALSTDTQYF. The DNA for the CDR3 is TGCGCCAGCAGCCGACCTAGCGGGAGGGCCTTGAGCACAGATACGCAGTATTTT.